This T cell receptor beta chain comes out of a study of cytomegalovirus exposure and HLA in healthy donors. V was clipped by 1 base and J by 4 bases, with 11 bases between them. Germline V gives CDR1 SGHTA, CDR2 FQGNSA. CDR3 length equals 14 residues. The PCR had 60 Vbeta and 13 Jbeta primers. Assay used: immunoSEQ multiplex PCR; TCRdb lists only in-frame clones, some missing. The top ten clones hold around 1.6% of a sample with around 150,000 clones, approximately 70% of them seen once. The receptor was isolated from a human donor in good health. The sample consisted of PBMCs. This chain joins TRBV7-2 and TRBJ2-7, with D perhaps TRBD1 (6 bases). The CDR3 DNA reads TGTGCCAGCAGCTTAGGGCAAGGGGGTTACGAGCAGTACTTC. Its translation is CASSLGQGGYEQYF.